Following are 23 T cell receptor beta chains from one sample sequenced in a study of T-cell reconstitution after alpha-beta-depleted transplantation in children. A TCRbeta library incorporating unique molecular identifiers was prepared. TCRdb re-derived calls from the PCR reads in MiXCR, one entry per CDR3 protein. The repertoire has hundreds of thousands of distinct CDR3 sequences, under 30% of them found once; the top ten carry roughly 2.6%. This material consisted of PBMCs, taken before TCRalphabeta/CD19-depleted stem cell transplant. These receptors were taken from a girl between 2 and 10 years old with Fanconi anemia, due to receive a stem cell transplant.

The J gene is TRBJ2-1, the V gene TRBV10-3; TRBD1 aligns across 7 bases. Germline CDR1 reads ENHRY; CDR2 reads SYGVKD. V shed 4 bases, J shed 6 bases, and the junction held 6 bases outside the gene matches. CDR3 length equals 14 residues. DNA of the CDR3: TGTGCCATCAGTGGGTTTGACAGGGTCAATGAGCAGTTCTTC. Its protein product is CAISGFDRVNEQFF.

The chain is built from TRBV29-1 and TRBJ2-5; perhaps TRBD2 as D (5 bases). Germline loops: CDR1 SQVTM, CDR2 ANQGSEA. V lost 4 bases and J 0 bases, leaving 18 bases between the germline ends. This CDR3 has 16 amino acids. The CDR3 here is CSVVLESHGDQETQYF. The CDR3 DNA is TGCAGCGTTGTTCTGGAATCGCACGGGGACCAAGAGACCCAGTACTTC.

The chain joins TRBV27 to TRBJ2-7; D gene unclear. The CDR3 totals 12 residues. V dropped 3 bases and J dropped 5 bases, with 8 bases sitting between them. The germline gives CDR1 MNHEY, CDR2 SMNVEV (reference sequence). CDR3 DNA: TGTGCCAGCAGTTTTGGAGATGACGAGCAGTACTTC. This translates into CASSFGDDEQYF.

This clonotype was picked up many times. The V call is TRBV7-6, the J call TRBJ2-7; 11 positions agree with TRBD2. Germline V gene sequence: CDR1 SGHVS, CDR2 FNYEAQ. Trimming took 3 bases from V and 0 from J; bases not matched to a gene: 10. This CDR3 region has 18 residues. The CDR3: CASSLGLAASGVSYEQYF. CDR3 coding DNA: TGTGCCAGCAGCTTGGGACTAGCGGCGTCCGGAGTCTCCTACGAGCAGTACTTC.

This rearrangement joins TRBV25-1 to TRBJ2-3, with D unclear. Trimming removed 6 bases from V and 4 bases from J, with 8 bases in between. Germline V lookup: CDR1 MGHDK, CDR2 SYGVNS. The CDR3 runs 12 residues. The chain's CDR3 is CASRSGPDTQYF. The CDR3 DNA sequence: TGTGCCAGCAGATCAGGCCCAGATACGCAGTATTTT. Looking up the rest from reference TRBV25-1 and TRBJ2-3 gives the full variable domain: EADIYQTPRYLVIGTGKKITLECSQTMGHDKMYWYQQDPGMELHLIHYSYGVNSTEKGDLSSESTVSRIRTEHFPLTLESARPSHTSQYLCASRSGPDTQYFGPGTRLTVL.

This clonotype has at least ten counts. This chain uses TRBV20-1 with TRBJ1-3, with unresolved D. V shed 3 bases and J shed 0 bases, with 12 bases lying between them. Per germline, CDR1 DFQATT and CDR2 SNEGSKA (reference sequence). This CDR3 contains 15 residues. Written as DNA, the CDR3 is TGCAGTGCTAGGCAATCACTCGTCTCTGGAAACACCATATATTTT. Translating it yields CSARQSLVSGNTIYF.

The chain recombines TRBV12-3 or TRBV12-4 with TRBJ2-1; the match to TRBD2 covers 14 bases. The CDR3 extends over 17 amino acids. J lost 5 bases, V lost 7 bases, and 10 bases had no gene match. CDR3 sequence reads: CASKFRPGLAGDNEQFF. CDR3 sequence (DNA): TGTGCCAGCAAATTTCGACCGGGACTAGCGGGGGACAATGAGCAGTTCTTC.

The J gene is TRBJ2-7, the V gene TRBV20-1, with D perhaps TRBD1 (6 bases). The V and J ends lost 3 bases and 2 bases respectively, with 26 bases between them. In germline, CDR1 is DFQATT, CDR2 SNEGSKA (reference sequence). CDR3 length: 18 residues. CDR3 DNA: TGCAGTGCTAGCCCACAGGGAGCAGCTCAGGGTGGAGCCTACGAGCAGTACTTC. This translates into CSASPQGAAQGGAYEQYF.

This clonotype was recorded only once. The rearrangement links TRBV6-1 to TRBJ2-1, with 15 positions matching TRBD2. CDR3 length equals 15 residues. V gave up 7 bases and J gave up 9 bases; unmatched junction bases: 7. Per germline, CDR1 MNHNS and CDR2 SASEGT. The CDR3 reads CASTPGLAGGTEQFF. CDR3 DNA sequence: TGTGCCAGCACTCCTGGACTAGCGGGAGGGACTGAGCAGTTCTTC.

Many counts were recorded for this clonotype. V gene TRBV12-3 or TRBV12-4 combines with J gene TRBJ2-2, with 8 bases fitting TRBD2. The CDR3 consists of 15 residues. After removal of 5 bases from V and 11 bases from J, the junction contained 13 bases not matched to a gene. The CDR3 loop reads CASSQPLADTRELFF. The CDR3 DNA sequence: TGTGCCAGCAGTCAACCACTAGCGGATACCCGAGAGCTGTTTTTT.

The gene calls are TRBV5-1 and TRBJ2-5, with D unresolved. Germline CDR1 SGHRS, CDR2 YFSETQ. CDR3 length: 15 amino acids. V lost 1 base and J 3 bases, leaving 13 bases between the germline ends. The CDR3 loop reads CASSLTPSSEETQYF. CDR3 in DNA: TGCGCCAGCAGCTTGACGCCGTCCTCCGAAGAGACCCAGTACTTC.

CDR3 residues: CASSSRPEQETQYF. CDR3 DNA sequence: TGTGCCAGCAGCTCGAGACCAGAACAAGAGACCCAGTACTTC. The chain is built from TRBV11-3 and TRBJ2-5, with D unclear. CDR3 length: 14 amino acids. Germline assignment: CDR1 SGHNT and CDR2 YENEEA. V lost 4 bases to trimming and J lost 2 bases, with 11 bases between them.

The V and J genes are TRBV7-3 and TRBJ2-1, with TRBD2 matching over 11 bases. After removal of 1 base from V and 8 bases from J, the junction contained 7 bases not matched to a gene. This CDR3 spans 16 amino acids. Germline V CDR1 and CDR2: SGHTA, FQGTGA. This chain's CDR3 is CASSLMPSGGSDEQFF. DNA of the CDR3: TGTGCCAGCAGCTTAATGCCTAGCGGGGGGTCGGATGAGCAGTTCTTC. The whole variable domain, filled in from reference TRBV7-3 and TRBJ2-1, reads GAGVSQTPSNKVTEKGKYVELRCDPISGHTALYWYRQSLGQGPEFLIYFQGTGAADDSGLPNDRFFAVRPEGSVSTLKIQRTERGDSAVYLCASSLMPSGGSDEQFFGPGTRLTVL.

This clonotype was detected only once. The chain is built from TRBV11-2 and TRBJ2-1, with D perhaps matching TRBD2 (5 bases). Trimming shortened V by 2 bases and J by 0 bases, and 17 bases separated the two germline ends. The CDR3 loop spans 18 amino acids. CDR1 is SGHAT and CDR2 is FQNNGV in the germline V gene. The CDR3 DNA sequence: TGTGCCAGCAGCTTATGGATTGGAGGCGGCAGCTCCTACAATGAGCAGTTCTTC. This gives the protein CASSLWIGGGSSYNEQFF.

The chain has TRBV19 and TRBJ1-5; D possibly corresponds to TRBD1 (6 bases). CDR1 is LNHDA, CDR2 SQIVND, per germline (reference sequence). V was clipped by 6 bases and J by 1 base, with 13 bases between them. This CDR3 is built from 15 residues. CDR3 in DNA: TGTGCCAGTAGAATACAGGGCACGAGCAATCAGCCCCAGCATTTT. Protein: CASRIQGTSNQPQHF.

At least ten counts were recorded for this clonotype. The rearrangement uses TRBV28 and TRBJ2-1, with 9 positions matching TRBD2. CDR3 length equals 13 residues. Germline V CDR1 and CDR2: MDHEN, SYDVKM. With 2 bases clipped from V and 12 bases from J, the junction kept 5 bases outside the gene matches. CDR3: CASSLAGGPLQFF. In DNA, the CDR3 is TGTGCCAGCAGTTTAGCGGGAGGGCCTTTGCAGTTCTTC.

This chain connects TRBV4-1 to TRBJ2-2; D is unclear. The CDR3 sequence is 17 residues long. V lost 0 bases and J lost 0, with 11 bases in between. Looked up from germline, CDR1 is MGHRA and CDR2 is YSYEKL. The chain's CDR3 is CASSQERVTPNTGELFF. The CDR3 DNA follows: TGCGCCAGCAGCCAAGAAAGGGTGACCCCGAACACCGGGGAGCTGTTTTTT.

This clonotype was seen at least ten times. The rearrangement joins TRBV4-2 to TRBJ2-7; TRBD1 might be the D (6 bases). The CDR3 covers 18 residues. Germline-derived CDR1 and CDR2 are LGHNA and YNFKEQ. V was shortened by 0 bases and J by 2 bases, with 20 bases between the two germline ends. In nucleotides, the CDR3 is TGTGCCAGCAGCCAAGATAACGGCGGACAGCTCAAGGCCTACGAGCAGTACTTC. Its translation: CASSQDNGGQLKAYEQYF.

The V and J genes are TRBV28 and TRBJ2-1; 9 positions match TRBD2. The germline V gene encodes CDR1 MDHEN and CDR2 SYDVKM. Germline trimming cut 3 bases from V and 8 bases from J; bases unmatched to any gene: 11. The CDR3 covers 16 residues. CDR3 region: CASSFSLAGSNDEQFF. The CDR3 DNA sequence: TGTGCCAGCAGTTTTTCCCTAGCGGGGTCAAACGATGAGCAGTTCTTC.

At least ten counts were recorded for this clonotype. The CDR3 DNA reads TGCAGCGTTGCTGGGCAGAGCAATCAGCCCCAGCATTTT. Its translation: CSVAGQSNQPQHF. This chain uses TRBV29-1 with TRBJ1-5; no clear D gene. The CDR3 length is 13 residues. The V end was cut by 4 bases, the J end by 1 base, with 8 bases between. Germline lookup yields CDR1 SQVTM and CDR2 ANQGSEA.

This clonotype was counted ten times or more. The J gene is TRBJ1-2, the V gene TRBV25-1, with TRBD1 as a possible D gene (5 bases). The germline CDR1 and CDR2 sequences are MGHDK and SYGVNS. The CDR3 runs to 13 residues. Trimming stripped 6 bases from V and 2 bases from J, with 10 bases between. The CDR3 sequence is CASSADSNYGYTF. Here the CDR3 DNA reads TGTGCCAGCAGCGCCGACAGCAACTATGGCTACACCTTC.

This clonotype was detected only a few times. The J gene is TRBJ2-3, the V gene TRBV29-1; 8 bases are a match to TRBD2. Germline CDR1 is SQVTM and CDR2 is ANQGSEA. The CDR3 covers 16 residues. The ends lost 6 bases at V and 4 bases at J; junction bases unmatched: 15. The CDR3 sequence: CSVELPPGTRADTQYF. The CDR3, as DNA: TGCAGCGTGGAGCTCCCCCCGGGGACTAGAGCAGATACGCAGTATTTT.

This clonotype was detected many times. V and J are TRBV12-3 or TRBV12-4 and TRBJ2-2; perhaps TRBD2 as D (7 bases). The CDR3 runs 13 residues. The V end was cut by 5 bases, the J end by 15 bases, with 19 bases between. CDR3 sequence reads: CASSPRGASLLFF. CDR3 DNA: TGTGCCAGCAGTCCTCGGGGGGCCTCCCTCTTGTTTTTT.